The 8 T cell receptor beta chains reported below all come from one sample, sequenced in a study of early T cells in non-severe SARS-CoV-2 infection. TCRdb processed the 5' RACE reads anew with MiXCR; each CDR3 protein has one entry. The table includes 100,000 to 150,000 distinct CDR3 sequences, 15% detected once. Sample: whole blood. The origin of the receptors is an adult who was a healthcare worker with PCR-confirmed SARS-CoV-2 infection or an uninfected control (not recorded which).

This clonotype was counted a few times. This chain joins TRBV7-9 and TRBJ2-2, with a tentative D call TRBD1 (6 bases). Germline V gene sequence: CDR1 SEHNR, CDR2 FQNEAQ (reference sequence). This CDR3 is built from 14 residues. The V and J ends lost 7 bases and 3 bases respectively, with 12 bases between them. CDR3 loop: CASTLDRYTGELFF. CDR3 nucleotides: TGTGCCAGCACCCTGGACAGATACACCGGGGAGCTGTTTTTT.

This chain's CDR3 is CSASGPPQGNEQFF. The DNA of the CDR3 is TGCAGTGCTTCGGGCCCCCCACAGGGCAATGAGCAGTTCTTC. The chain recombines TRBV20-1 with TRBJ2-1, with D perhaps matching TRBD1 (6 bases). CDR3 length: 14 residues. Germline V gives CDR1 DFQATT, CDR2 SNEGSKA (reference sequence). V gave up 5 bases and J gave up 6 bases, with 17 bases separating them.

The chain couples TRBV10-3 to TRBJ2-5, with TRBD1 matching over 7 bases. The CDR3 sequence is 15 residues long. With V trimmed by 3 bases and J by 5 bases, 9 bases remained unmatched. CDR1 ENHRY and CDR2 SYGVKD come from the germline V gene. The CDR3 DNA follows: TGTGCCATCAGTGATCCCCCTACAGGGGACGAGACCCAGTACTTC. It specifies CAISDPPTGDETQYF.

This clonotype was seen a few times. The J gene is TRBJ1-6, the V gene TRBV5-4; no clear D gene. Between the trimmed V and J ends, which lost 4 bases and 7 bases, there was a span of 9 bases. This CDR3 spans 13 amino acids. CDR1 and CDR2 (germline): SGHNT, YYREEE (reference sequence). CDR3 bases: TGTGCCAGCAGCGCCTATTTCAATTCACCCCTCCACTTT. It specifies CASSAYFNSPLHF.

This clonotype came up many times. This chain uses TRBV7-3 with TRBJ2-5; D gene uncertain. This CDR3 contains 13 residues. V dropped 6 bases and J dropped 2 bases, with 10 bases sitting between them. Germline V gene sequence: CDR1 SGHTA, CDR2 FQGTGA. For the CDR3, the DNA is TGTGCCAGCAGTACCGGACCTCAAGAGACCCAGTACTTC. Protein sequence: CASSTGPQETQYF. The full variable domain, rest sourced from reference TRBV7-3 and TRBJ2-5, is GAGVSQTPSNKVTEKGKYVELRCDPISGHTALYWYRQSLGQGPEFLIYFQGTGAADDSGLPNDRFFAVRPEGSVSTLKIQRTERGDSAVYLCASSTGPQETQYFGPGTRLLVL.

This rearrangement joins TRBV24-1 to TRBJ2-2, with D perhaps TRBD1 (6 bases). CDR1 is KGHDR, CDR2 SFDVKD, per germline. The CDR3 covers 13 residues. Trimming took off 4 bases at V and 8 bases at J, with 10 bases between the two ends. The CDR3 DNA follows: TGTGCCACCAGTGACGAAGACAGGGGGGAGCTGTTTTTT. Protein product: CATSDEDRGELFF.

The chain has TRBV5-4 and TRBJ2-1; D tentatively fits TRBD1 or TRBD2 (5 bases each). Deletions cut 6 bases from V and 8 bases from J, with 15 bases between. Germline CDR1 and CDR2: SGHNT and YYREEE (reference sequence). The CDR3 loop spans 13 amino acids. In DNA form, the CDR3 reads TGTGCCAGCACCGGGGACCCCCTGGATGAGCAGTTCTTC. This translates into CASTGDPLDEQFF.

This clonotype showed up many times. The chain employs TRBV12-3 or TRBV12-4 and TRBJ2-7; D unresolved. V was shortened by 3 bases and J by 4 bases, with 7 bases between the two germline ends. The CDR3 is 12 residues long. The CDR3 protein is CASSFGRYEQYF. CDR3 nucleotide sequence: TGTGCCAGCAGTTTCGGTAGATACGAGCAGTACTTC.